The 28 T cell receptor beta chains below come from one sample, sequenced in a study of tumor-infiltrating lymphocytes in localized non-small cell lung cancer. Clones were read by immunoSEQ multiplex PCR, and TCRdb kept only the in-frame ones, dropping some. Found here are about 2,700 clones, over 55% of them singletons; the top ten hold roughly a tenth. The sequenced material came from uninvolved lung tissue not adjacent to the tumor. These receptors came from a human donor with non-small cell lung cancer.

The table lists this clone with a count of one. This rearrangement joins TRBV6-5 to TRBJ2-1; D might be TRBD2 (6 bases). Germline V gives CDR1 MNHEY, CDR2 SVGAGI. V lost 7 bases and J 4 bases, leaving 17 bases between the germline ends. The CDR3 sequence is 15 residues long. This CDR3 is CASTPGTRMYNEQFF. Written as DNA, the CDR3 is TGTGCCAGCACTCCCGGGACTCGTATGTACAATGAGCAGTTCTTC.

The chain uses TRBV5-1 and TRBJ1-5, with a weak D call TRBD1 (5 bases). CDR3 length: 13 amino acids. Germline V gene data show CDR1 as SGHRS and CDR2 as YFSETQ. Deletions cut 2 bases from V and 4 bases from J, with 7 bases between. The CDR3 DNA reads as TGCGCCAGCAGCTTCCGGGGGAATCAGCCCCAGCATTTT. It encodes CASSFRGNQPQHF.

The genes are TRBV4-1 and TRBJ2-2; 8 positions agree with TRBD2. CDR1 and CDR2 from the germline V gene are MGHRA and YSYEKL. The V and J ends lost 4 bases and 1 base, in that order; junction bases with no gene match: 5. The CDR3 sequence is 16 residues long. The CDR3 loop is CASSRLGLVNTGELFF. CDR3 DNA: TGCGCCAGCAGCCGACTGGGACTAGTGAACACCGGGGAGCTGTTTTTT.

The chain joins TRBV25-1 to TRBJ1-1; unclear D gene. The CDR3 runs to 14 residues. CDR1 is MGHDK and CDR2 is SYGVNS in the germline V gene. Trimming took off 0 bases at V and 5 bases at J, with 10 bases between the two ends. CDR3 residues: CASSEYMGVTEAFF. In nucleotides, the CDR3 is TGTGCCAGCAGTGAATATATGGGAGTAACTGAAGCTTTCTTT. The full variable domain, its missing parts supplied by reference TRBV25-1 and TRBJ1-1, is EADIYQTPRYLVIGTGKKITLECSQTMGHDKMYWYQQDPGMELHLIHYSYGVNSTEKGDLSSESTVSRIRTEHFPLTLESARPSHTSQYLCASSEYMGVTEAFFGQGTRLTVV.

About this clone itself: The CDR3 carries no conserved terminal phenylalanine or tryptophan, so it likely arises from a read error. It is unclear where the CDR3 begins or ends on the DNA, so no DNA is shown, and the CDR3 is as TCRdb lists it. J is TRBJ2-7 and V is TRBV7-3; TRBD2, the table's D call, lacks a check against the DNA. CDR1 is SGHTA, CDR2 FQGTGA, per germline. The CDR3 is 15 residues long, counting both termini. CDR3 sequence reads: CASSFRSAWREGGFG.

This clone was counted only a few times. The CDR3 is CASRIGSAKNIQYF. The DNA of the CDR3 is TGTGCCAGCAGAATAGGGAGTGCCAAAAACATTCAGTACTTC. This chain uses TRBV28 with TRBJ2-4; tentative D call: TRBD2 (5 bases). V was trimmed by 6 bases and J by 1 base, leaving 10 bases between them. Looked up from germline, CDR1 is MDHEN and CDR2 is SYDVKM. The CDR3 consists of 14 residues.

This clone was counted only a few times. The chain carries TRBV20-1 and TRBJ2-7, with D hard to call. The germline CDR1 and CDR2 sequences are DFQATT and SNEGSKA (reference sequence). This CDR3 region has 11 residues. V dropped 3 bases and J dropped 6 bases, with 9 bases sitting between them. CDR3 sequence (DNA): TGCAGTGCTAGCTCCGGATTCGAGCAGTACTTC. Residues: CSASSGFEQYF.

The genes are TRBV5-1 and TRBJ2-3; D may be TRBD2 (6 bases). V shed 5 bases and J shed 2 bases, with 12 bases lying between them. The germline CDR1 and CDR2 sequences are SGHRS and YFSETQ. The CDR3 is 14 amino acids. CDR3 DNA: TGCGCCAGCAGTCTCTTAGCGGACACAGATACGCAGTATTTT. Amino acids: CASSLLADTDTQYF. Using reference TRBV5-1 and TRBJ2-3 for the parts outside the CDR3, the full variable domain is KAGVTQTPRYLIKTRGQQVTLSCSPISGHRSVSWYQQTPGQGLQFLFEYFSETQRNKGNFPGRFSGRQFSNSRSEMNVSTLELGDSALYLCASSLLADTDTQYFGPGTRLTVL.

In its sample, this clone ranks as medium-sized. The chain joins TRBV6-1 to TRBJ1-5; TRBD1 matches at 9 bases. In germline, CDR1 is MNHNS, CDR2 SASEGT. Trimming took 1 base from V and 6 from J; bases not matched to a gene: 4. The CDR3 contains 15 residues. The CDR3 DNA reads as TGTGCCAGCAGTGAAGTACCGACAGGGGGTCAGCCCCAGCATTTT. This gives the protein CASSEVPTGGQPQHF.

The chain recombines TRBV9 with TRBJ2-3; D unresolved. Trimming took 4 bases from V and 2 from J, leaving 11 bases between them. CDR1 is SGDLS, CDR2 YYNGEE, per germline. The CDR3 loop spans 14 amino acids. Here the CDR3 reads CASSLQIPTDTQYF. Written as DNA, the CDR3 is TGTGCCAGCAGCTTACAAATTCCCACAGATACGCAGTATTTT.

V gene TRBV19 combines with J gene TRBJ1-2, with 9 bases identical to TRBD1. V trimming: 5 bases; J trimming: 5 bases; junction bases outside the gene matches: 12. Germline CDR1 LNHDA, CDR2 SQIVND (reference sequence). CDR3 length: 16 amino acids. The chain's CDR3 is CASSPQAQGAGYGYTF. The CDR3 DNA reads TGTGCCAGTAGTCCGCAAGCACAGGGGGCTGGGTATGGCTACACCTTC.

This clone has just a few counts. The chain recombines TRBV6-1 with TRBJ1-2; the match to TRBD1 covers 7 bases. Per germline, CDR1 MNHNS and CDR2 SASEGT. This CDR3 is 15 amino acids long. With 5 bases clipped from V and 5 bases from J, the junction kept 11 bases outside the gene matches. The CDR3 sequence is CASSPGQPNLYGYTF. CDR3 DNA sequence: TGTGCCAGCAGTCCGGGACAGCCAAACCTTTATGGCTACACCTTC.

CDR3 sequence: CASSSSAGGVNTQYF. CDR3 sequence (DNA): TGTGCCAGCAGCTCCTCAGCGGGAGGAGTGAATACGCAGTATTTT. The rearrangement uses TRBV9 and TRBJ2-3; 9 bases agree with TRBD2. This CDR3 region has 15 residues. V lost 4 bases to trimming and J lost 7 bases; unmatched junction nucleotides: 10. The germline CDR1 and CDR2 sequences are SGDLS and YYNGEE.

The CDR3 sequence is CASSLLRDGDEQFF. CDR3 sequence (DNA): TGTGCCAGCAGCTTATTGCGAGACGGGGATGAGCAGTTCTTC. The chain couples TRBV7-8 to TRBJ2-1, with D maybe TRBD2 (5 bases). The CDR3 length is 14 residues. V shed 2 bases and J shed 8 bases, with 13 bases lying between them. Germline lookup yields CDR1 SGHVS and CDR2 FQNEAQ. Complete variable domain (other parts from reference TRBV7-8 and TRBJ2-1): GAGVSQSPRYKVAKRGQDVALRCDPISGHVSLFWYQQALGQGPEFLTYFQNEAQLDKSGLPSDRFFAERPEGSVSTLKIQRTQQEDSAVYLCASSLLRDGDEQFFGPGTRLTVL.

The table lists this clone with a few counts. The chain employs TRBV29-1 and TRBJ2-5, with D perhaps matching TRBD1 or TRBD2 (5 bases each). This CDR3 is built from 13 residues. Trimming took off 7 bases at V and 5 bases at J, with 17 bases between the two ends. Looked up from germline, CDR1 is SQVTM and CDR2 is ANQGSEA. Written as DNA, the CDR3 is TGCAGCGGGCTGTTGAGGGGCGGGGAGACCCAGTACTTC. Protein sequence: CSGLLRGGETQYF.

V usage is TRBV19 and J usage is TRBJ1-2, with D perhaps TRBD1 (5 bases). V shed 6 bases and J shed 3 bases, with 17 bases lying between them. The germline gives CDR1 LNHDA, CDR2 SQIVND (reference sequence). This CDR3 has 15 residues. The CDR3 loop reads CASRRTGLADYGYTF. The DNA of the CDR3 is TGTGCCAGTAGGCGTACAGGTTTGGCTGACTATGGCTACACCTTC.

This clone showed up just a few times. This chain uses TRBV7-9 with TRBJ1-4; D uncertain. This CDR3 is built from 12 residues. Trimming stripped 4 bases from V and 6 bases from J, with 6 bases between. CDR1 and CDR2 (germline): SEHNR, FQNEAQ (reference sequence). CDR3 loop: CASSSPYEKLFF. DNA for the CDR3: TGTGCCAGCAGCTCCCCCTATGAAAAACTGTTTTTT.

The V gene is TRBV2, the J gene TRBJ1-5; D not resolved. V lost 4 bases to trimming and J lost 2 bases, with 9 bases between them. Germline CDR1 and CDR2: SNHLY and FYNNEI. The CDR3 totals 14 residues. The CDR3 region is CASSGNERNQPQHF. CDR3 bases: TGTGCCAGCAGTGGTAACGAACGCAATCAGCCCCAGCATTTT.

This chain joins TRBV13 and TRBJ2-7, with 7 bases that match TRBD1. This CDR3 has 15 amino acids. V lost 2 bases to trimming and J lost 5 bases; unmatched junction nucleotides: 9. Germline V lookup: CDR1 PRHDT, CDR2 FYEKMQ (reference sequence). CDR3 in amino acids: CASSLLLDRVHEQYF. The CDR3 DNA follows: TGTGCCAGCAGCTTACTATTAGACAGGGTCCACGAGCAGTACTTC.

The chain uses TRBV27 and TRBJ1-2; perhaps TRBD1 as D (5 bases). The CDR3 consists of 15 residues. Germline V gene sequence: CDR1 MNHEY, CDR2 SMNVEV (reference sequence). V was pared by 0 bases and J by 4 bases, with 12 bases between. The CDR3 loop reads CASSLSTSGRYGYTF. The CDR3 nucleotides read TGTGCCAGCAGTTTATCTACTTCAGGGCGCTATGGCTACACCTTC.

The rearrangement joins TRBV6-1 to TRBJ1-2; D gene ambiguous. CDR1 MNHNS and CDR2 SASEGT come from the germline V gene. Trimming stripped 1 base from V and 3 bases from J, with 6 bases between. The CDR3 contains 13 residues. CDR3 loop: CASSEVRDYGYTF. CDR3 coding DNA: TGTGCCAGCAGTGAAGTCAGAGACTATGGCTACACCTTC.

J is TRBJ2-5 and V is TRBV7-9; TRBD2 aligns across 12 bases. CDR1 and CDR2 from the germline V gene are SEHNR and FQNEAQ (reference sequence). The junction had 10 bases not matched to a gene; V was cut back by 7 bases and J by 4 bases. The CDR3 is 16 residues long. The CDR3, as DNA: TGTGCCAGCACCTCTTGGGCTAGCGGGAGGGCAGAGACCCAGTACTTC. Protein product: CASTSWASGRAETQYF.

The rearrangement uses TRBV10-3 and TRBJ2-7; tentative D call: TRBD1 (6 bases). V was trimmed by 11 bases and J by 4 bases, leaving 27 bases between them. CDR3 size: 16 residues. Germline-derived CDR1 and CDR2 are ENHRY and SYGVKD. Here the CDR3 reads CASATPQGIKGYEQYF. CDR3 nucleotide sequence: TGTGCCTCAGCAACACCACAGGGAATAAAGGGATACGAGCAGTACTTC.

The chain couples TRBV2 to TRBJ2-1; TRBD1 might be the D (5 bases). Germline V gives CDR1 SNHLY, CDR2 FYNNEI. CDR3 length: 13 amino acids. Between the trimmed V and J ends, which lost 4 bases and 4 bases, there was a span of 8 bases. CDR3 nucleotides: TGTGCCAGCAGTGCTCAGGGATACAATGAGCAGTTCTTC. Encoded protein: CASSAQGYNEQFF.

The chain carries TRBV9 and TRBJ1-2; D ambiguous. Trimming took off 3 bases at V and 4 bases at J, with 13 bases between the two ends. The CDR3 is 14 residues long. CDR1 and CDR2 (germline): SGDLS, YYNGEE. DNA of the CDR3: TGTGCCAGCAGCGGCGGGGAGGGCTTCTATGGCTACACCTTC. As protein: CASSGGEGFYGYTF.

The chain has TRBV7-2 and TRBJ2-7; the match to TRBD2 covers 14 bases. Germline CDR1 and CDR2: SGHTA and FQGNSA. CDR3 length: 13 amino acids. With 4 bases clipped from V and 9 bases from J, the junction kept 2 bases outside the gene matches. CDR3 in amino acids: CASSYGLAGGQYF. In DNA form, the CDR3 reads TGTGCCAGCAGCTACGGACTAGCGGGAGGGCAGTACTTC.

This clone is deemed medium-sized. The CDR3 spells CASSFRQGKRDEQFF. Here the CDR3 DNA reads TGTGCCAGCAGCTTCCGGCAGGGGAAGAGGGATGAGCAGTTCTTC. V is TRBV7-3 and J is TRBJ2-1, with D possibly TRBD1 on 6 matching bases. The V and J ends lost 3 bases and 8 bases respectively, with 17 bases between them. Germline V gene lookup returns CDR1 SGHTA and CDR2 FQGTGA. CDR3 length: 15 amino acids.

The gene calls are TRBV30 and TRBJ2-1; perhaps TRBD2 as D (5 bases). CDR3 size: 14 residues. Germline loops: CDR1 GTSNPN, CDR2 SVGIG (reference sequence). Trimming shortened V by 0 bases and J by 4 bases, and 10 bases separated the two germline ends. Here the CDR3 DNA reads TGTGCCTGGAGTGTACTTCGGGGTTACAATGAGCAGTTCTTC. Residues: CAWSVLRGYNEQFF.